This TCR beta chain was obtained from a study of cytomegalovirus exposure and HLA in healthy donors. Germline CDR1 is SGHNT and CDR2 is YENEEA. Between the trimmed V and J ends, which lost 3 bases and 2 bases, there was a span of 8 bases. This CDR3 spans 13 amino acids. The PCR was carried out with 60 Vbeta primers and 13 Jbeta primers. Only in-frame clones appear in the TCRdb table, and some are missing; sequencing was by immunoSEQ multiplex PCR. This sample carries more than 95,000 clones, approximately 82% of them seen once, and the ten largest clones take around 8.2%. V is TRBV11-3 and J is TRBJ2-7; D perhaps matches TRBD2 (5 bases). This sequence was found in a man in his forties or fifties in good health and CMV-seropositive. The sequencing input was PBMCs. CDR3 in DNA: TGTGCCAGCAGCTTCAGCGGAGCCTACGAGCAGTACTTC. Its translation is CASSFSGAYEQYF.